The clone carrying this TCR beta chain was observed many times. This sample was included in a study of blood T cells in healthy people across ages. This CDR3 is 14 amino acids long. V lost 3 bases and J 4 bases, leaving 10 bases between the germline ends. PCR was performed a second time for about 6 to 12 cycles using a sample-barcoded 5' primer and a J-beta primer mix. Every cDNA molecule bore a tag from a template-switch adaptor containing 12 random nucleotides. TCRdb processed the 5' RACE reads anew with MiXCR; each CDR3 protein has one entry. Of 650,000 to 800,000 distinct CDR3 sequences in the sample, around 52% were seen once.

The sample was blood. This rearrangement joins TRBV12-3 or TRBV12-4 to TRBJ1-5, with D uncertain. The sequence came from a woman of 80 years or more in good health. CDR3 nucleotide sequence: TGTGCCAGCAGTTTTCAGGTTAGGAATCAGCCCCAGCATTTT. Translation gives CASSFQVRNQPQHF.